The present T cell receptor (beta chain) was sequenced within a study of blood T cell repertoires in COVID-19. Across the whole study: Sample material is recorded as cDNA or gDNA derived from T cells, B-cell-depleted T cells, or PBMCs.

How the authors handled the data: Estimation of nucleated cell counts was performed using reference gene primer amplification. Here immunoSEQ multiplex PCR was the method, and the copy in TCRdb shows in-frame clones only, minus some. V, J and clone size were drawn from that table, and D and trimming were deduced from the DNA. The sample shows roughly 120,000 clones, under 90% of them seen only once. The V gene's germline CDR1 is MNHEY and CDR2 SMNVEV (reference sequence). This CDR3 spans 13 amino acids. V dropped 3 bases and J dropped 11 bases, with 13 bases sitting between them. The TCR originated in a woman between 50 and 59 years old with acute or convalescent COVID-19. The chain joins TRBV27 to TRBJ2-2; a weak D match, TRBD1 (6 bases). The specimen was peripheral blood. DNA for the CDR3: TGTGCCAGCAGTTTTAGGGACAAACCCGAGCTGTTTTTT. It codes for CASSFRDKPELFF.